These 22 T cell receptor beta chains came from one sample sequenced in a study of T-cell reconstitution after alpha-beta-depleted transplantation in children. Unique molecular identifiers were used in preparing the TCRbeta library. TCRdb recomputed calls from the PCR reads with MiXCR, one row per CDR3 protein. The sample comprises about 260,000 distinct CDR3 sequences, about 9.9% of which are singletons, and about a quarter rests with the top ten. The sequences come from peripheral blood, collected 180 days after TCRalphabeta/CD19-depleted stem cell transplant. The source is a male patient between 2 and 10 years old who had a stem cell transplant for chronic granulomatous disease, so the T cells may come from the graft donor.

The count of this clonotype is one. DNA for the CDR3: TGTGCCAGCAGCTTAGTCGGACAGGGGGCCATGAACACTGAAGCTTTCTTT. It translates to CASSLVGQGAMNTEAFF. The chain joins TRBV7-8 to TRBJ1-1; 11 bases are shared with TRBD1. The CDR3 contains 17 residues. Per germline, CDR1 SGHVS and CDR2 FQNEAQ. J was trimmed by 0 bases and V by 1 base; bases with no gene match: 4. Based on the CDR3 plus reference TRBV7-8 and TRBJ1-1, the full variable domain is GAGVSQSPRYKVAKRGQDVALRCDPISGHVSLFWYQQALGQGPEFLTYFQNEAQLDKSGLPSDRFFAERPEGSVSTLKIQRTQQEDSAVYLCASSLVGQGAMNTEAFFGQGTRLTVV.

This clonotype was recorded many times. The genes are TRBV5-1 and TRBJ2-5; no clear D. The ends were cut back, 2 bases at V and 5 bases at J, with 7 bases in the middle. Germline V gene data show CDR1 as SGHRS and CDR2 as YFSETQ. The CDR3 covers 12 residues. The CDR3 region is CASSLRAETQYF. The CDR3 coding sequence is TGCGCCAGCAGCTTACGGGCGGAGACCCAGTACTTC. Supplemented by reference TRBV5-1 and TRBJ2-5, the full variable domain reads KAGVTQTPRYLIKTRGQQVTLSCSPISGHRSVSWYQQTPGQGLQFLFEYFSETQRNKGNFPGRFSGRQFSNSRSEMNVSTLELGDSALYLCASSLRAETQYFGPGTRLLVL.

This clonotype was seen repeatedly, ten times or more. The genes are TRBV18 and TRBJ1-1, with TRBD1 matching 9 bases. CDR3 size: 16 residues. The germline V gene has CDR1 KGHSH and CDR2 LQKENI. Trimming took 3 bases from V and 1 from J; bases not matched to a gene: 6. Here the CDR3 reads CASSPLDRGRNTEAFF. Here the CDR3 DNA reads TGTGCCAGCTCACCTCTAGACAGGGGGAGGAACACTGAAGCTTTCTTT.

This clonotype was recorded at least ten times. The V gene is TRBV21-1, the J gene TRBJ1-2; the D call in the table, TRBD1, was not verified against the DNA. TRBV21-1 is a recognized pseudogene. The CDR3 is 15 residues long. For the CDR3, the DNA is TGTGCCAGCAGCAACCAAAGGGACGGATTCTATGGCTACACCTTC. Protein sequence: CASSNQRDGFYGYTF.

Concerning this clonotype: This may come from a read error, since a much larger clone is one base off. The V gene is TRBV7-9, the J gene TRBJ1-1, with D unresolved. CDR1 is SEHNR and CDR2 is FQNEAQ in the germline V gene (reference sequence). The V end was cut by 5 bases, the J end by 1 base, with 14 bases between. CDR3 size: 15 residues. The CDR3: CASSVEGIPNTEAFF. The CDR3 nucleotides are TGTGCCAGCAGCGTAGAGGGAATCCCGAACACTGAAGCTTTCTTT.

Many counts were recorded for this clonotype. The gene calls are TRBV12-3 or TRBV12-4 and TRBJ2-1; maybe TRBD2 (5 bases). V was shortened by 5 bases and J by 7 bases, with 9 bases between the two germline ends. The length of the CDR3 is 12 residues. CDR3 region: CASSPSPNEQFF. The CDR3 region has the DNA TGTGCCAGCAGTCCTAGCCCTAATGAGCAGTTCTTC.

At least ten counts were recorded for this clonotype. The chain links TRBV7-6 to TRBJ2-5; TRBD1 aligns across 9 bases. The CDR3 sequence is 16 residues long. After removal of 5 bases from V and 5 bases from J, the junction contained 12 bases not matched to a gene. Germline lookup yields CDR1 SGHVS and CDR2 FNYEAQ. The CDR3 here is CASSPPPGQGRETQYF. Written as DNA, the CDR3 is TGTGCCAGCAGCCCGCCACCGGGACAGGGTCGGGAGACCCAGTACTTC.

This clonotype showed up many times. The rearrangement uses TRBV5-1 and TRBJ2-1; a weak D match, TRBD1 (6 bases). This CDR3 has 14 amino acids. Per germline, CDR1 SGHRS and CDR2 YFSETQ. V was pared by 4 bases and J by 1 base, with 9 bases between. Here the CDR3 reads CASSHGTSYNEQFF. The CDR3 DNA is TGCGCCAGCAGCCACGGGACATCCTACAATGAGCAGTTCTTC.

The table lists this clonotype with a few counts. J is TRBJ2-1 and V is TRBV12-3 or TRBV12-4; 16 nucleotides line up with TRBD2. The CDR3 contains 16 residues. Trimming at V came to 6 bases and at J to 9 bases, leaving 8 bases not matched to a gene. CDR3 DNA: TGTGCCAGCAGCACCGGGACTAGCGGGAGGGATCGTGAGCAGTTCTTC. Its protein is CASSTGTSGRDREQFF.

This clonotype was found many times. The chain joins TRBV7-9 to TRBJ1-5; TRBD1 might be the D (5 bases). The CDR3 consists of 14 residues. Germline CDR1 reads SEHNR; CDR2 reads FQNEAQ (reference sequence). Deletions cut 5 bases from V and 0 bases from J, with 8 bases between. The DNA for the CDR3 is TGTGCCAGCAGCCTGACAGCTAGCAATCAGCCCCAGCATTTT. Translating gives CASSLTASNQPQHF.

The rearrangement uses TRBV18 and TRBJ1-2; tentatively, D is TRBD1 (6 bases). In germline, CDR1 is KGHSH, CDR2 LQKENI. CDR3 length equals 15 residues. With 1 base removed from V and 4 bases from J, the gap between germline ends came to 13 bases. In nucleotides, the CDR3 is TGTGCCAGCTCACCACGTACAGGGACGGGCTATGGCTACACCTTC. Translation gives CASSPRTGTGYGYTF.

This clonotype came up many times. This rearrangement joins TRBV6-6 to TRBJ2-2, with no clear D. V lost 7 bases and J 6 bases, leaving 9 bases between the germline ends. Germline lookup yields CDR1 MNHNY and CDR2 SVGAGI (reference sequence). CDR3 size: 12 residues. The CDR3 DNA reads TGTGCCAGCAAGTGGGTGGCCGGGGAGCTGTTTTTT. Translated, it gives CASKWVAGELFF.

This clonotype appeared many times. The chain couples TRBV27 to TRBJ2-1; 11 bases align to TRBD2. The length of the CDR3 is 16 residues. Germline V gene data show CDR1 as MNHEY and CDR2 as SMNVEV (reference sequence). Unmatched junction bases numbered 10, after V lost 5 bases and J lost 7 bases. The CDR3 region has the DNA TGTGCCAGCAGTACCAAGGGACTAGCGGCGGTTAATGAGCAGTTCTTC. This sequence encodes CASSTKGLAAVNEQFF.

This clonotype was seen many times. This chain joins TRBV12-3 or TRBV12-4 and TRBJ1-4, with D maybe TRBD1 (6 bases). CDR3 length: 14 amino acids. Trimming cost V 4 bases and J 8 bases, with 14 bases left between them. The CDR3 region is CASSSRGGGEKLFF. The CDR3 DNA is TGTGCCAGCAGTTCTCGAGGGGGTGGGGAAAAACTGTTTTTT.

At least ten counts were recorded for this clonotype. V and J are TRBV10-2 and TRBJ2-7; 9 nucleotides align to TRBD1. The V gene end was trimmed by 7 bases and the J gene end by 1 base; junction bases not matched to a gene: 5. The CDR3 spans 14 residues. Germline CDR1 and CDR2: WSHSY and SAAADI. Here the CDR3 reads CASISGTGSYEQYF. The CDR3 nucleotides read TGCGCCAGCATCTCCGGGACAGGGTCCTACGAGCAGTACTTC.

This clonotype appeared many times. CDR3 amino acids: CATSGWSETQYF. CDR3 in DNA: TGTGCCACCAGCGGCTGGTCAGAGACCCAGTACTTC. The chain joins TRBV15 to TRBJ2-5; no reliable D call. Germline V gene sequence: CDR1 LNHNV, CDR2 YYDKDF (reference sequence). The CDR3 is made up of 12 amino acids. V dropped 5 bases and J dropped 4 bases, with 8 bases sitting between them. The full variable domain, in which reference TRBV15 and TRBJ2-5 provide the parts outside the CDR3, is DAMVIQNPRYQVTQFGKPVTLSCSQTLNHNVMYWYQQKSSQAPKLLFHYYDKDFNNEADTPDNFQSRRPNTSFCFLDIRSPGLGDTAMYLCATSGWSETQYFGPGTRLLVL.

Ten or more counts support this clonotype. This chain uses TRBV5-1 with TRBJ2-5, with 9 bases lining up with TRBD2. The germline CDR1 and CDR2 sequences are SGHRS and YFSETQ. The CDR3 is 14 amino acids. V shed 2 bases, J shed 5 bases, and the junction held 4 bases outside the gene matches. For the CDR3, the DNA is TGCGCCAGCAGCTTCGAGCGGGGGGTCGAGACCCAGTACTTC. Translation gives CASSFERGVETQYF. The full variable domain, completed using reference TRBV5-1 and TRBJ2-5, is KAGVTQTPRYLIKTRGQQVTLSCSPISGHRSVSWYQQTPGQGLQFLFEYFSETQRNKGNFPGRFSGRQFSNSRSEMNVSTLELGDSALYLCASSFERGVETQYFGPGTRLLVL.

This chain joins TRBV20-1 and TRBJ2-5; the D gene is possibly TRBD1 (6 bases). The CDR3 extends over 11 amino acids. Germline V gives CDR1 DFQATT, CDR2 SNEGSKA (reference sequence). Trimming cost V 6 bases and J 4 bases, with 9 bases left between them. CDR3 residues: CSARGGETQYF. In nucleotides, the CDR3 is TGCAGTGCCAGGGGTGGAGAGACCCAGTACTTC.

This clonotype was observed a few times. This chain uses TRBV6-1 with TRBJ2-1; D might be TRBD2 (6 bases). Germline V gene sequence: CDR1 MNHNS, CDR2 SASEGT. V lost 10 bases and J lost 8, with 24 bases in between. This CDR3 comprises 15 residues. Written as DNA, the CDR3 is TGTGCCAACTCAAGGACGGGGGAGTTGGGTGATGAGCAGTTCTTC. Translation gives CANSRTGELGDEQFF.

This clonotype was observed many times. The V gene is TRBV12-3 or TRBV12-4, the J gene TRBJ2-7, with 9 bases that match TRBD2. After removal of 2 bases from V and 4 bases from J, the junction contained 9 bases not matched to a gene. The CDR3 length is 16 residues. The chain's CDR3 is CASSLRPAGGPYEQYF. Written as DNA, the CDR3 is TGTGCCAGCAGTTTACGTCCTGCGGGAGGGCCGTACGAGCAGTACTTC.

In the case of this clonotype: A much larger clone is a single base away; this may be a read error. The chain has TRBV7-2 and TRBJ2-5; tentative D call: TRBD2 (7 bases). The V end lost 1 base, the J end lost 5 bases, and 11 bases lay between the germline ends. The CDR3 runs to 14 residues. Germline CDR1 SGHTA, CDR2 FQGNSA. The CDR3 nucleotides read TGTGCCAGCAGCTTAGTGGGGGGGCCGGAGACCCAGTACTTC. It yields the protein CASSLVGGPETQYF.

In this sample, this clonotype turned up many times. The chain links TRBV5-1 to TRBJ2-1, with 7 bases aligning to TRBD1. With V trimmed by 1 base and J by 1 base, 2 bases remained unmatched. The CDR3 covers 15 residues. Germline loops: CDR1 SGHRS, CDR2 YFSETQ. CDR3 nucleotide sequence: TGCGCCAGCAGCTTGTCGGGACAGTCCTACAATGAGCAGTTCTTC. This translates into CASSLSGQSYNEQFF. The full variable domain, with the rest looked up from reference TRBV5-1 and TRBJ2-1, is KAGVTQTPRYLIKTRGQQVTLSCSPISGHRSVSWYQQTPGQGLQFLFEYFSETQRNKGNFPGRFSGRQFSNSRSEMNVSTLELGDSALYLCASSLSGQSYNEQFFGPGTRLTVL.